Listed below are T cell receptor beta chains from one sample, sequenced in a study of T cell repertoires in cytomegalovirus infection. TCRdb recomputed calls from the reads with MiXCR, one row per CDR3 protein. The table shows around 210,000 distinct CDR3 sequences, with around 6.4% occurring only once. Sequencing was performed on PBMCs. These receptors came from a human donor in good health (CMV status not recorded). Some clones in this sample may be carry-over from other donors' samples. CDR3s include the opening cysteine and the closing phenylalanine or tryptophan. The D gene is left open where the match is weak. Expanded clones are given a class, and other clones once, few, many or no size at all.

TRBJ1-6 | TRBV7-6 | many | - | TGTGCCAGCAGCCCGCGGGGTTACTATAATTCACCCCTCCACTTT | CASSPRGYYNSPLHF
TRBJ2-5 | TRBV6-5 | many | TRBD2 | TGTGCCAGCAGTTACTCGCCGAGCGGGGGGGAAGAGACCCAGTACTTC | CASSYSPSGGEETQYF
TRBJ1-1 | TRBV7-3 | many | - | TGTGCCAGCAGCTTAACACAGGAGAACACTGAAGCTTTCTTT | CASSLTQENTEAFF
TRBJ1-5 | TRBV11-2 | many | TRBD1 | TGTGCCAGCAGCTTAGACCCCGGGACAGGGAATCAGCCCCAGCATTTT | CASSLDPGTGNQPQHF
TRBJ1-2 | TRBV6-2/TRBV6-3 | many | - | TGTGCCAGCAGTTACTCGACAGTGAGGGGAGATGGCTACACCTTC | CASSYSTVRGDGYTF
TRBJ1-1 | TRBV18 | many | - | TGTGCCAGCTCACCACAGACGAACACTGAAGCTTTCTTT | CASSPQTNTEAFF
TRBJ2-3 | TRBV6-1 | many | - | TGTGCCAGCAGAGAAGGGGTTCCAGATACGCAGTATTTT | CASREGVPDTQYF
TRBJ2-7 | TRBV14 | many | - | TGTGCCAGCAGCCAAGTTGGGGTTCCCTACGAGCAGTACTTC | CASSQVGVPYEQYF
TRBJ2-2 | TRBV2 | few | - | TGTGCCAGCAAGGAGGGACATCCCGACACCGGGGAGCTGTTTTTT | CASKEGHPDTGELFF
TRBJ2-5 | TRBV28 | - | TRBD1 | TGTGCCAGCAGTTTTCTCAGGGGGTCGTTGCAGGAGACCCAGTACTTC | CASSFLRGSLQETQYF
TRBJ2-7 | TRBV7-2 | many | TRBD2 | TGTGCCAGCAGCCCAGATACGGGGGGCGAGCAGTACTTC | CASSPDTGGEQYF
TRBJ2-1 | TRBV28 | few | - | TGTGCCAGCAGTGGGAATGGATTCAGAGAGTTCTTC | CASSGNGFREFF
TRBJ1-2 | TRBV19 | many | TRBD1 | TGTGCCAGTAGTAACGCCCGGGACAGGGACTATGGCTACACCTTC | CASSNARDRDYGYTF
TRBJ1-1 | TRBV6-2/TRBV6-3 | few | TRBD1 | TGTGCCAGCAGGCCCTCGACAGGGCAGAACACTGAAGCTTTCTTT | CASRPSTGQNTEAFF
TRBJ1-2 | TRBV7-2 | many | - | TGTGCCAGCAGCTTAGGGGGGAACTATGGCTACACCTTC | CASSLGGNYGYTF
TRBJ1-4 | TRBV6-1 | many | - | TGTGCCAGCAGTGAATACACGAATGAAAAACTGTTTTTT | CASSEYTNEKLFF
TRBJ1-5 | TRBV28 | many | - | TGTGCCAGCAGTTTATTGGGACGGACGGGAAATCAGCCCCAGCATTTT | CASSLLGRTGNQPQHF
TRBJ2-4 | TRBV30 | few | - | TGTGCCTGTTCGACAGAAAACATTCAGTACTTC | CACSTENIQYF
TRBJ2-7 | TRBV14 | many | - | TGTGCCAGCAAAGGGACCGTCAGCTCCTACGAGCAGTACTTC | CASKGTVSSYEQYF
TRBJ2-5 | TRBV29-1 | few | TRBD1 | TGCAGCGTTGAAGAGACAGGGTTAGAGACCCAGTACTTC | CSVEETGLETQYF
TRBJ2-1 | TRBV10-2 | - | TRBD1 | TGCGCCAGCAGAGGACAGGAATACCCCTACAATGAGCAGTTCTTC | CASRGQEYPYNEQFF
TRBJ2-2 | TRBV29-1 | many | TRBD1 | TGCAGCGGCCGGGACAGCAACACCGGGGAGCTGTTTTTT | CSGRDSNTGELFF
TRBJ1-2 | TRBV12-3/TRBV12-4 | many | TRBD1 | TGTGCCAGCAGTCCTTGGACAGGGTACGGCTACACCTTC | CASSPWTGYGYTF
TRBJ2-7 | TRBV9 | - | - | TGTGCCAGCAGCATTTCCCATACGGGCAGCTACGAGCAGTACTTC | CASSISHTGSYEQYF
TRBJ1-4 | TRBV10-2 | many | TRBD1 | TGCGCCAGCAGGCCTCCGGGACAGGAAAAACTGTTTTTT | CASRPPGQEKLFF
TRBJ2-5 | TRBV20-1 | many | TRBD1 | TGCAGTGCTAGAGATTGGACTCACAGGGGCCGGGACCAAGAGACCCAGTACTTC | CSARDWTHRGRDQETQYF
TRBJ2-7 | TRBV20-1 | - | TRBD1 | TGCAGTGCTAGAGGGCCGGGACAGTCCGCCTACGAGCAGTACTTC | CSARGPGQSAYEQYF
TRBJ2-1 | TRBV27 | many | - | TGTGCCAGCAGTTATCAAGACAATGAGCAGTTCTTC | CASSYQDNEQFF
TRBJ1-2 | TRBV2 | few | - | TGTGCCAGCAGCGCCGGGAGCCTTGGAAACTATGGCTACACCTTC | CASSAGSLGNYGYTF
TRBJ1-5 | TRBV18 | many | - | TGTGCCAGCTCACCACATACGGGGGCCGATCAGCCCCAGCATTTT | CASSPHTGADQPQHF
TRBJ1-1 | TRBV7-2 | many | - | TGTGCCAGCACTAGGGCCCGAGGACCTGAAGCTTTCTTT | CASTRARGPEAFF
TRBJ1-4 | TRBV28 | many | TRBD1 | TGTGCCAGCAGTTCCAGGACAGGGGGCGGAAAACTGTTTTTT | CASSSRTGGGKLFF
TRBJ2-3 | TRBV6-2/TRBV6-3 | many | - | TGTGCCAGCAGTTACGACGTGCGAGGCACAGATACGCAGTATTTT | CASSYDVRGTDTQYF
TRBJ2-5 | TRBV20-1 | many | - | TGCAGTGCTAAAGAAGAGCGGGAGACCCAGTACTTC | CSAKEERETQYF
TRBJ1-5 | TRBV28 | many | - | TGTGCCAGCAGTTTAGCCCCCCCCCAGCCCCAGCATTTT | CASSLAPPQPQHF
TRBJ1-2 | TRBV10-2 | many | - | TGCGCCAGCAAGGGGAACTATGGCTACACCTTC | CASKGNYGYTF
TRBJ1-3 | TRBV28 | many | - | TGTGCCAGCGGCATACGGGCAGGCACTGGAAACACCATATATTTT | CASGIRAGTGNTIYF
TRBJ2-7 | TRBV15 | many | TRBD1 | TGTGCCACCAGCACCCGACAGGGACCCTACGAGCAGTACTTC | CATSTRQGPYEQYF
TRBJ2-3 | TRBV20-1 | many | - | TGCAGTGCAGGGGGACGGAGCACAGATACGCAGTATTTT | CSAGGRSTDTQYF
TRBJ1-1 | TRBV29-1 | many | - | TGCAGCGTTGACATCATGAACACTGAAGCTTTCTTT | CSVDIMNTEAFF
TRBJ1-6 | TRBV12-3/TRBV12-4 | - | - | TGTGCCAGCAGTTTCCCCGGGACCGGGTCACCCCTCCACTTT | CASSFPGTGSPLHF
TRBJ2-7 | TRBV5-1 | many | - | TGCGCCAGCAGCTACGGCCTAAGGGACGGAGACTACGAGCAGTACTTC | CASSYGLRDGDYEQYF
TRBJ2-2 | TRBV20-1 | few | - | TGCAGTGCTAGTAAGGATCCGAACACCGGGGAGCTGTTTTTT | CSASKDPNTGELFF
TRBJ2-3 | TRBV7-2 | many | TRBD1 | TGTGCCAGCAGCTTGGACGGGACAGGGAAGACAGATACGCAGTATTTT | CASSLDGTGKTDTQYF
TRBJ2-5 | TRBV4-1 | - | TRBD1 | TGCGCCAGCAGCCCGGAGGGACAGGGTACGAAGACCCAGTACTTC | CASSPEGQGTKTQYF
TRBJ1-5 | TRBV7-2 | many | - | TGTGCCAGCAGCAGACCGGGAGGGGCCGGGCAGCCCCAGCATTTT | CASSRPGGAGQPQHF
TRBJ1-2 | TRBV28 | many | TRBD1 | TGTGCCAGCAGGGGACAGGGGGTGTATGGCTACACCTTC | CASRGQGVYGYTF
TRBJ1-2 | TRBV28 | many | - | TGTGCCAGCGAGTCGGGGGCAAACTATGGCTACACCTTC | CASESGANYGYTF
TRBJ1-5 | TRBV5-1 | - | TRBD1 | TGCGCCAGCAGCTTGGCCGGGACAGGGTCCGGTCAGCCCCAGCATTTT | CASSLAGTGSGQPQHF
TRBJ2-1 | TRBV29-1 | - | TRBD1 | TGCAGCGGCCGGGACAGGGACAATGAGCAGTTCTTC | CSGRDRDNEQFF
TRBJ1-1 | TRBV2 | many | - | TGTGCCAGCAAGGACGTGGAGAACACTGAAGCTTTCTTT | CASKDVENTEAFF
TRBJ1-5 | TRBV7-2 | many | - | TGTGCCAGCGTACGAGACCGGGATCAGCCCCAGCATTTT | CASVRDRDQPQHF
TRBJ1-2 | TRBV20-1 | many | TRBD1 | TGCAGTGCTAGAGGCGCGACAGGGAACTATGGCTACACCTTC | CSARGATGNYGYTF
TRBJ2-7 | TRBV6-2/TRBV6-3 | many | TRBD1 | TGTGCCAGCACCTCCGGGACAGGGGGCTACGAGCAGTACTTC | CASTSGTGGYEQYF